A single sample gave rise to the 10 T cell receptor beta chains below, sequenced in a study of T cells in Graves' hyperthyroidism and ophthalmopathy. Researchers amplified the TCR beta CDR3 regions from RNA transcripts. First-round RT-PCR of the TCR CDR3 relied on the HTBI primer set. TCRdb called the multiplex PCR reads again in MiXCR, with one record for every CDR3 protein. The sample yields 450,000 to 600,000 distinct CDR3 sequences, nearly 20% seen once. Sequencing was carried out using blood. The receptors stem from a man aged 40-55 years with Graves' ophthalmopathy.

This clonotype was seen repeatedly, ten times or more. The chain combines TRBV3-1 with TRBJ1-1; maybe TRBD1 (5 bases). Germline values: CDR1 LGHDT, CDR2 YNNKEL (reference sequence). V lost 1 base, J lost 1 base, and 10 bases lay in between. This CDR3 is 15 amino acids long. CDR3 DNA: TGTGCCAGCAGCCAAGGATCGGGGGGGAACACTGAAGCTTTCTTT. Residues: CASSQGSGGNTEAFF.

This clonotype came up a few times. The V and J genes are TRBV5-1 and TRBJ1-1; D is unclear. The V end lost 7 bases, the J end lost 3 bases, and 16 bases lay between the germline ends. Germline loops: CDR1 SGHRS, CDR2 YFSETQ. The CDR3 is 14 residues long. DNA for the CDR3: TGCGCCAGCGGGGAAGGTCCTAGGGACACTGAAGCTTTCTTT. It codes for CASGEGPRDTEAFF.

J is TRBJ2-3 and V is TRBV5-1; TRBD2 matches 7 bases. This CDR3 is 14 amino acids long. The germline V gene encodes CDR1 SGHRS and CDR2 YFSETQ. With 0 bases clipped from V and 4 bases from J, the junction kept 2 bases outside the gene matches. DNA of the CDR3: TGCGCCAGCAGCTTGGGAAGCGGGGCAGATACGCAGTATTTT. It translates to CASSLGSGADTQYF. The whole variable domain, remainder taken from reference TRBV5-1 and TRBJ2-3, is KAGVTQTPRYLIKTRGQQVTLSCSPISGHRSVSWYQQTPGQGLQFLFEYFSETQRNKGNFPGRFSGRQFSNSRSEMNVSTLELGDSALYLCASSLGSGADTQYFGPGTRLTVL.

The rearrangement links TRBV7-9 to TRBJ2-3; weak D call: TRBD2 (6 bases). Trimming took off 1 base at V and 4 bases at J, with 12 bases between the two ends. The CDR3 spans 15 residues. CDR1 is SEHNR and CDR2 is FQNEAQ in the germline V gene (reference sequence). CDR3 amino acids: CASSLVPGESDTQYF. CDR3 nucleotide sequence: TGTGCCAGCAGCTTAGTTCCGGGGGAGTCAGATACGCAGTATTTT.

This clonotype was counted a few times. The chain links TRBV5-1 to TRBJ1-1; D remains unclear. Germline CDR1 is SGHRS and CDR2 is YFSETQ. The V end lost 7 bases, the J end lost 5 bases, and 12 bases lay between the germline ends. The CDR3 is made up of 12 amino acids. CDR3 bases: TGCGCCAGCGGGAGAGACTGGACTGAAGCTTTCTTT. Encoded protein: CASGRDWTEAFF. The full variable domain, with the rest looked up from reference TRBV5-1 and TRBJ1-1, is KAGVTQTPRYLIKTRGQQVTLSCSPISGHRSVSWYQQTPGQGLQFLFEYFSETQRNKGNFPGRFSGRQFSNSRSEMNVSTLELGDSALYLCASGRDWTEAFFGQGTRLTVV.

This clonotype was seen at least ten times. V gene TRBV12-3 or TRBV12-4 combines with J gene TRBJ2-2; D is undetermined. The CDR3 length is 13 residues. Trimming removed 7 bases from V and 6 bases from J, with 12 bases in between. This chain's CDR3 is CASTLLGSGELFF. CDR3 nucleotides: TGTGCCAGCACCCTCCTAGGGTCCGGGGAGCTGTTTTTT.

This clonotype was seen more than once but under ten times. V and J are TRBV18 and TRBJ1-1; possible D gene TRBD1, 5 bases. V lost 3 bases and J 7 bases, leaving 12 bases between the germline ends. Looked up from germline, CDR1 is KGHSH and CDR2 is LQKENI. The CDR3 has 13 amino acids. The CDR3 DNA is TGTGCCAGCTCACCCTCCGACAGCCGTGAAGCTTTCTTT. Amino acids: CASSPSDSREAFF.

The J gene is TRBJ2-1, the V gene TRBV19; D perhaps matches TRBD1 (6 bases). The CDR3 covers 13 residues. Germline V lookup: CDR1 LNHDA, CDR2 SQIVND (reference sequence). Trimming took 5 bases from V and 8 from J, leaving 13 bases between them. The CDR3 region has the DNA TGTGCCAGTAGTCTACAGGGTAACGATGAGCAGTTCTTC. The encoded protein is CASSLQGNDEQFF.

In this sample, this clonotype turned up a few times. V usage is TRBV18 and J usage is TRBJ1-2, with unresolved D. The germline gives CDR1 KGHSH, CDR2 LQKENI. Trimming removed 3 bases at V and 10 bases at J, with 6 bases between. This CDR3 region has 10 residues. Written as DNA, the CDR3 is TGTGCCAGCTCACCTGACCTCTACACCTTC. Translation: CASSPDLYTF.

The CDR3 nucleotides read TGTGCCAGCGAAGCTGGGGGAAACACTGAAGCTTTCTTT. The encoded protein is CASEAGGNTEAFF. The chain is built from TRBV2 and TRBJ1-1; maybe TRBD1 (5 bases). CDR3 size: 13 residues. Germline V lookup: CDR1 SNHLY, CDR2 FYNNEI. Trimming shortened V by 8 bases and J by 2 bases, and 12 bases separated the two germline ends.